The next 23 T cell receptor beta chains were all read from a single sample in a study of T cell clonality in common variable immunodeficiency. General study points: Fewer deletions and N-nucleotide insertions were reportedly seen in common variable immunodeficiency TCR beta sequences.

The data were produced by immunoSEQ multiplex PCR, yet TCRdb's version contains in-frame clones alone and is incomplete. Recorded here are approximately 29,000 clones, none singletons. The antigens for these receptors are not known. Sequencing input: peripheral blood mononuclear cells. The receptors derive from a human donor with common variable immunodeficiency.

This clone was found many times. Coverage ceases 3 residues before the CDR3 finishes, and the germline J gene fills in the end. V gene TRBV7-3 combines with J gene TRBJ2-1; 7 bases are a match to TRBD2. CDR3 size: 14 residues. Germline CDR1 reads SGHTA; CDR2 reads FQGTGA. Unmatched junction bases numbered 7, after V lost 6 bases and J lost 5 bases. The part of the CDR3 DNA that was read is TGTGCCAGCAGTCTCGGGACTACACACAATGAG. Amino acids: CASSLGTTHNE. The entire CDR3 protein is CASSLGTTHNEQFF. Full variable domain (remainder filled in from reference TRBV7-3 and TRBJ2-1): GAGVSQTPSNKVTEKGKYVELRCDPISGHTALYWYRQSLGQGPEFLIYFQGTGAADDSGLPNDRFFAVRPEGSVSTLKIQRTERGDSAVYLCASSLGTTHNEQFFGPGTRLTVL.

This clone showed up many times. Read coverage stops 3 residues before the CDR3 terminus; the germline J gene supplies the remainder. The rearrangement uses TRBV29-1 and TRBJ1-2; a weak D match, TRBD1 (6 bases). The ends were cut back, 0 bases at V and 2 bases at J, with 13 bases in the middle. Germline CDR1 and CDR2: SQVTM and ANQGSEA. The CDR3 totals 15 residues. This CDR3 is CSVEEKWQGNYGYTF. The covered CDR3 bases are TGCAGCGTTGAAGAGAAATGGCAGGGGAACTATGGC.

This clone was observed many times. The read terminates 3 residues ahead of where the CDR3 ends, so the germline J gene completes it. This chain links TRBV18 with TRBJ2-6; D gene uncertain. V was trimmed by 6 bases and J by 1 base, leaving 10 bases between them. The CDR3 sequence is 15 residues long. CDR1 is KGHSH, CDR2 LQKENI, per germline. CDR3 DNA, as far as it was read: TGTGCCAGCTCCAGAGTAGGGTCTGGGGCCAACGTC. Translating gives CASSRVGSGANV. The full CDR3 is CASSRVGSGANVLTF.

Concerning this clone itself: The read stops 3 residues short of the end of the CDR3; the missing end is completed from the germline J gene. The chain recombines TRBV20-1 with TRBJ1-2; maybe TRBD1 (5 bases). CDR1 is DFQATT, CDR2 SNEGSKA, per germline (reference sequence). There are 10 residues in the CDR3. This CDR3 reads CSAQGNGYTF. The DNA read from the CDR3 is TGCAGTGCCCAGGGTAACGGC.

Concerning this clone: The read terminates 3 residues ahead of where the CDR3 ends, so the germline J gene completes it. The V call is TRBV7-8, the J call TRBJ2-7; 7 bases match TRBD2. Looked up from germline, CDR1 is SGHVS and CDR2 is FQNEAQ. V was pared by 4 bases and J by 0 bases, with 9 bases of the junction left unmatched. The CDR3 sequence is 16 residues long. The CDR3 protein is CASSSKLLANSYEQYF. Incomplete CDR3 DNA: TGTGCCAGCAGCTCAAAACTACTAGCGAACTCCTACGAG.

This clone was seen more than once but under ten times. The read stops 3 residues short of the end of the CDR3; the missing end is completed from the germline J gene. The gene calls are TRBV6-1 and TRBJ1-2; D might be TRBD1 (5 bases). V lost 1 base and J lost 4, with 13 bases in between. The CDR3 runs to 15 residues. The germline V gene has CDR1 MNHNS and CDR2 SASEGT. The covered CDR3 bases are TGTGCCAGCAGTGAAGTAGGGGTGGGCAGCTATGGC. Residues: CASSEVGVGSYG. The complete CDR3 reads CASSEVGVGSYGYTF.

As concerns this clone: The read terminates 3 residues ahead of where the CDR3 ends, so the germline J gene completes it. This chain links TRBV20-1 with TRBJ2-7, with a tentative D call TRBD1 (6 bases). The germline gives CDR1 DFQATT, CDR2 SNEGSKA (reference sequence). V was shortened by 0 bases and J by 2 bases, with 17 bases between the two germline ends. This CDR3 spans 16 amino acids. The CDR3: CSARDSFLDSTYEQYF. The part of the CDR3 DNA that was read is TGCAGTGCTAGAGATTCCTTTTTGGACAGTACCTACGAG.

This clone was seen a handful of times. The read gets to within 3 residues of the CDR3 end, and the germline J gene fills in the rest. This sequence joins TRBV5-6 and TRBJ1-1, with unresolved D. The CDR3 length is 12 residues. From germline, CDR1 is SGHDT and CDR2 YYEEEE. The sequenced CDR3 bases are TGTGCCAGCAGCTTGGCGAGCCTCGAA. Residues: CASSLASLE. The whole CDR3 region reads CASSLASLEAFF. Based on the CDR3 plus reference TRBV5-6 and TRBJ1-1, the full variable domain is DAGVTQSPTHLIKTRGQQVTLRCSPKSGHDTVSWYQQALGQGPQFIFQYYEEEERQRGNFPDRFSGHQFPNYSSELNVNALLLGDSALYLCASSLASLEAFFGQGTRLTVV.

This clone was detected only a few times. The read ends 3 residues before the CDR3 terminus; that terminus is restored from the germline J gene. The chain couples TRBV19 to TRBJ2-7, with 8 bases aligning to TRBD1. Germline-derived CDR1 and CDR2 are LNHDA and SQIVND (reference sequence). J was trimmed by 4 bases and V by 5 bases; bases with no gene match: 7. The CDR3 runs 14 residues. The DNA read from the CDR3 is TGTGCCAGTAGTCCCCAACAGGGGGAATACGAG. It yields the protein CASSPQQGEYE. The whole CDR3 reads CASSPQQGEYEQYF.

The table lists this clone with a few counts. The CDR3 bases that were read are TGTGCCAGCAGCTTTTTATCAGGGTGGGAGACC. The encoded protein is CASSFLSGWET. The full-length CDR3 reads as CASSFLSGWETQYF. The rearrangement joins TRBV7-8 to TRBJ2-5; tentative D call: TRBD1 (5 bases). With the read ending 3 residues before the CDR3 end, the germline J gene is used to fill in that end. Germline CDR1 is SGHVS and CDR2 is FQNEAQ. Trimming shortened V by 3 bases and J by 5 bases, and 13 bases separated the two germline ends. This CDR3 region has 14 residues.

This clone was seen repeatedly, ten times or more. The read ends 3 residues before the CDR3 terminus; that terminus is restored from the germline J gene. This rearrangement joins TRBV20-1 to TRBJ2-6; D is undetermined. Germline CDR1 reads DFQATT; CDR2 reads SNEGSKA (reference sequence). Between the trimmed V and J ends, which lost 0 bases and 2 bases, there was a span of 11 bases. The length of the CDR3 is 16 residues. CDR3 loop: CSARDRQETGANVLTF. The sequenced CDR3 bases are TGCAGTGCTAGAGATCGGCAGGAAACTGGGGCCAACGTC.

This clone was counted a few times. From the germline J gene comes the end of the CDR3, since the read stops 3 residues before it. The chain links TRBV19 to TRBJ2-1, with TRBD2 matching over 12 bases. Trimming cost V 3 bases and J 5 bases; bases outside gene matches: 5. The CDR3 spans 16 residues. Germline V gene data show CDR1 as LNHDA and CDR2 as SQIVND (reference sequence). CDR3 bases read: TGTGCCAGTAGTATGAGGCTAGCGGGAGGGAACAATGAG. Amino acid sequence: CASSMRLAGGNNE. The full CDR3 is CASSMRLAGGNNEQFF.

This clone occurred many times. The CDR3 extends 3 residues past the end of the read, so its final part is completed from the germline J gene. This sequence joins TRBV30 and TRBJ2-3, with a possible D match to TRBD2 (6 bases). Trimming cost V 2 bases and J 1 base, with 13 bases left between them. This CDR3 spans 15 amino acids. From germline, CDR1 is GTSNPN and CDR2 SVGIG (reference sequence). This chain's CDR3 is CAWSNLQRGTDTQYF. Incomplete CDR3 DNA: TGTGCCTGGAGTAATCTGCAGCGGGGCACAGATACG.

This clone has more than one count but fewer than ten. The CDR3 end falls 3 residues outside the read, so it is completed with the germline J gene. This rearrangement joins TRBV5-6 to TRBJ1-5, with D perhaps TRBD1 (5 bases). The CDR3 has 13 amino acids. Trimming stripped 4 bases from V and 5 bases from J, with 10 bases between. Germline assignment: CDR1 SGHDT and CDR2 YYEEEE. The part of the CDR3 DNA that was read is TGTGCCAGCAGCGTCGGGGGGGATCAGCCC. Amino acid sequence: CASSVGGDQP. In full, the CDR3 reads CASSVGGDQPQHF.

This clone was seen many times. This chain's CDR3 is CSARDWDRGDYEQYF. CDR3 DNA, as far as it was read: TGCAGTGCTAGAGATTGGGACAGGGGGGACTACGAG. The chain is built from TRBV20-1 and TRBJ2-7, with 11 bases that match TRBD1. The read ends 3 residues shy of where the CDR3 ends; the end is completed using the germline J gene. The germline V gene encodes CDR1 DFQATT and CDR2 SNEGSKA (reference sequence). The J segment lost 3 bases and the V segment lost 0 bases, leaving 4 bases of the junction unmatched. The CDR3 covers 15 residues.

This clone was found many times. CDR3: CASSEPRSLLSGSNNEQFF. The CDR3 bases that were read are TGTGCCAGCAGTGAACCAAGAAGCCTTCTTAGCGGGAGTAACAATGAG. The J gene is TRBJ2-1, the V gene TRBV6-1, with TRBD2 matching 9 bases. The DNA ends 3 residues before the CDR3 does, and the rest of the CDR3 is filled in from the germline J gene. CDR1 is MNHNS, CDR2 SASEGT, per germline. This CDR3 has 19 amino acids. Trimming took 2 bases from V and 5 from J; bases not matched to a gene: 16.

The sample holds many counts of this clone. The read ends 3 residues early relative to the CDR3; the germline J gene fills the gap. The V call is TRBV29-1, the J call TRBJ2-3; 9 nucleotides agree with TRBD2. Germline V gene data show CDR1 as SQVTM and CDR2 as ANQGSEA. The junction had 14 bases not matched to a gene; V was cut back by 3 bases and J by 4 bases. CDR3 length equals 17 residues. The CDR3 sequence is CSVDGWALGGRADTQYF. CDR3 DNA, as far as it was read: TGCAGCGTTGATGGGTGGGCACTTGGCGGGAGGGCAGATACG.

The table lists this clone with many counts. With the read ending 3 residues before the CDR3 end, the germline J gene is used to fill in that end. The rearrangement joins TRBV7-2 to TRBJ2-1; 7 bases align to TRBD2. There are 15 residues in the CDR3. Germline assignment: CDR1 SGHTA and CDR2 FQGNSA. J gave up 7 bases and V 6 bases, and 12 bases lay outside the gene matches. CDR3 bases read: TGTGCCAGCAGTCCCGGACTAGTCAGAGCAAATGAG. Translation: CASSPGLVRANE. The entire CDR3 sequence reads CASSPGLVRANEQFF.

This clone was recorded many times. The read ends 3 residues before the CDR3 terminus; that terminus is restored from the germline J gene. V is TRBV18 and J is TRBJ2-2, with TRBD1 matching over 7 bases. The CDR3 runs to 15 residues. Per germline, CDR1 KGHSH and CDR2 LQKENI. V lost 5 bases and J lost 1; bases outside the gene matches: 4. The CDR3 protein is CASSEQGMNTGELFF. CDR3 bases read: TGTGCCAGCTCAGAACAGGGGATGAACACCGGGGAG. The whole variable domain, remainder taken from reference TRBV18 and TRBJ2-2, is NAGVMQNPRHLVRRRGQEARLRCSPMKGHSHVYWYRQLPEEGLKFMVYLQKENIIDESGMPKERFSAEFPKEGPSILRIQQVVRGDSAAYFCASSEQGMNTGELFFGEGSRLTVL.

This clone came up many times. The read falls 3 residues short of the CDR3 end, and the missing part is taken from the germline J gene. V is TRBV30 and J is TRBJ2-3, with D possibly being TRBD2 (6 bases). The CDR3 has 14 amino acids. Trimming took off 3 bases at V and 2 bases at J, with 12 bases between the two ends. Germline V gene data show CDR1 as GTSNPN and CDR2 as SVGIG (reference sequence). CDR3 region: CAWSLSGLTDTQYF. CDR3 bases read: TGTGCCTGGAGCCTTAGCGGACTCACAGATACG.

This clone was observed at least ten times. The read halts 3 residues ahead of the CDR3 end, with the missing end drawn from the germline J gene. The genes are TRBV19 and TRBJ1-2; D ambiguous. The germline V gene has CDR1 LNHDA and CDR2 SQIVND (reference sequence). The V end was cut by 5 bases, the J end by 3 bases, with 7 bases between. The CDR3 extends over 12 amino acids. Incomplete CDR3 DNA: TGTGCCAGTAGTCCAAGGGACTATGGC. Its protein product is CASSPRDYG. The full CDR3 protein is CASSPRDYGYTF.

This clone was counted many times. The sequenced part of the CDR3 DNA is TGTGCCAGCAGCTTAACCGGCAGGGCGGACTATGGC. Translating it yields CASSLTGRADYG. The whole CDR3 protein is CASSLTGRADYGYTF. The chain links TRBV7-3 to TRBJ1-2, with D perhaps matching TRBD1 (5 bases). The read terminates 3 residues ahead of where the CDR3 ends, so the germline J gene completes it. Trimming removed 0 bases at V and 3 bases at J, with 11 bases between. The CDR3 has 15 amino acids. CDR1 is SGHTA and CDR2 is FQGTGA in the germline V gene.

This clone was recorded at least ten times. Read data end 3 residues before the CDR3 end; the end is taken from the germline J gene. The chain carries TRBV11-3 and TRBJ2-5; 9 nucleotides align to TRBD1. Unmatched junction bases numbered 6, after V lost 3 bases and J lost 4 bases. Looked up from germline, CDR1 is SGHNT and CDR2 is YENEEA. This CDR3 comprises 15 residues. The part of the CDR3 DNA that was read is TGTGCCAGCAGCTTGGGGGACAGGGACGGAGAGACC. Amino acid sequence: CASSLGDRDGET. The whole CDR3 is CASSLGDRDGETQYF. Combining the CDR3 with reference TRBV11-3 and TRBJ2-5 gives the whole variable domain EAGVVQSPRYKIIEKKQPVAFWCNPISGHNTLYWYLQNLGQGPELLIRYENEEAVDDSQLPKDRFSAERLKGVDSTLKIQPAELGDSAVYLCASSLGDRDGETQYFGPGTRLLVL.